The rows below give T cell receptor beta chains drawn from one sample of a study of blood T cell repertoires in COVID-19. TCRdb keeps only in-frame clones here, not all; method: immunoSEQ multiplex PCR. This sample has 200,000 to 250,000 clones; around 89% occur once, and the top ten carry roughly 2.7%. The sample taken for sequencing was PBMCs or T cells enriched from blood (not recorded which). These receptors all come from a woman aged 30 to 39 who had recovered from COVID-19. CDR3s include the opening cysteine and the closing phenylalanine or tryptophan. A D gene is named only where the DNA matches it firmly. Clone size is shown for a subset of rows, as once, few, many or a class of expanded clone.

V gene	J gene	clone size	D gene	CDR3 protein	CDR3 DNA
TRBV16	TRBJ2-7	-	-	CASSQRALKASYEQYF	TGTGCCAGCAGCCAACGAGCGCTCAAGGCTTCCTACGAGCAGTACTTC
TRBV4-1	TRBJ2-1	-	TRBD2	CASSQTSRNEQFF	TGCGCCAGCAGCCAGACTAGCCGGAATGAGCAGTTCTTC
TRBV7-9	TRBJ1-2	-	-	CASSSPRDGYYGYTF	TGTGCCAGCAGCTCCCCGCGGGACGGCTACTATGGCTACACCTTC
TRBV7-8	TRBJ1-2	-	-	CASSPGTLRGNYGYTF	TGTGCCAGCAGCCCCGGGACGCTAAGGGGGAACTATGGCTACACCTTC
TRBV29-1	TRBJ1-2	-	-	CSVRLIGYTF	TGCAGCGTTAGACTGATTGGCTACACCTTC
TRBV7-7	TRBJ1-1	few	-	CASSSTLNTEAFF	TGTGCCAGCAGCTCGACATTGAACACTGAAGCTTTCTTT
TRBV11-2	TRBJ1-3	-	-	CASSLRGRAEGNTIYF	TGTGCCAGCAGCTTGCGAGGCAGGGCGGAGGGAAACACCATATATTTT
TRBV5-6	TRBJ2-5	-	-	CASSELGVQETQYF	TGTGCCAGCAGCGAGCTCGGGGTCCAAGAGACCCAGTACTTC
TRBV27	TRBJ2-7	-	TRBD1	CASSLGRGRYEQYF	TGTGCCAGCAGTTTAGGCAGGGGGCGGTACGAGCAGTACTTC
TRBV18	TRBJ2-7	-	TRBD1	CASSETGAFSYEQYF	TGTGCCAGCTCAGAGACAGGGGCCTTCTCCTACGAGCAGTACTTC
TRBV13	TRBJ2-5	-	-	CASSLKRGGALETQYF	TGTGCCAGCAGCTTAAAACGTGGGGGGGCCCTTGAGACCCAGTACTTC
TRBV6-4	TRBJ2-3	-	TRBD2	CASSLLAGGTDTQYF	TGTGCCAGCTCCCTACTAGCGGGGGGCACAGATACGCAGTATTTT
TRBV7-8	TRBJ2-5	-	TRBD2	CASSLGVLAGVPETQYF	TGTGCCAGCAGCTTAGGGGTACTAGCGGGGGTTCCGGAGACCCAGTACTTC
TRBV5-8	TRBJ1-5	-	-	CASSLVTQYSNQPQHF	TGTGCCAGCAGCTTAGTGACACAGTATAGCAATCAGCCCCAGCATTTT
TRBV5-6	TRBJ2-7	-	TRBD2	CASSSHGGAWREQYF	TGTGCCAGCAGCTCCCACGGGGGGGCCTGGAGAGAGCAGTACTTC
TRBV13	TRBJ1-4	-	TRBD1	CASSVGTGEKLFF	TGTGCCAGCAGCGTGGGGACAGGGGAAAAACTGTTTTTT
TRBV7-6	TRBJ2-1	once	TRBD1	CASSLSIKGAHEQFF	TGTGCCAGCAGCTTATCAATCAAGGGGGCCCATGAGCAGTTCTTC
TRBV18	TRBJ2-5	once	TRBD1	CASSTGTAKETQYF	TGTGCCAGCTCAACCGGGACAGCCAAAGAGACCCAGTACTTC
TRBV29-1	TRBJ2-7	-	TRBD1	CSVEVGQGLAEQYF	TGCAGCGTTGAAGTCGGACAGGGTTTGGCCGAGCAGTACTTC
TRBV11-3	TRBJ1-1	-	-	CASSLDRNTEAFF	TGTGCCAGCAGCTTGGACAGAAACACTGAAGCTTTCTTT
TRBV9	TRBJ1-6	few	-	CASSPRQGNNSPLHF	TGTGCCAGCAGCCCTCGACAAGGAAATAATTCACCCCTCCACTTT
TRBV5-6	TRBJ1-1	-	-	CASSYYQGWSEAFF	TGTGCCAGCAGCTACTATCAGGGGTGGTCTGAAGCTTTCTTT
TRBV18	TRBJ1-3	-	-	CASSSNVQGASGNTIYF	TGTGCCAGCTCATCCAATGTACAGGGTGCCTCTGGAAACACCATATATTTT
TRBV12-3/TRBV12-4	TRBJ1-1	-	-	CASRLTQNTEAFF	TGTGCCAGCAGATTAACACAGAACACTGAAGCTTTCTTT
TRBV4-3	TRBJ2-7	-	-	CASSQEPVNPGGLAYEQYF	TGCGCCAGCAGCCAAGAACCAGTTAATCCAGGTGGCCTCGCCTACGAGCAGTACTTC
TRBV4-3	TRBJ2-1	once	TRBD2	CASSQGHSGGVDEQFF	TGCGCCAGCAGCCAAGGCCATAGCGGGGGGGTGGATGAGCAGTTCTTC
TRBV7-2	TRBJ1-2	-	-	CASSLGQIVNYGYTF	TGTGCCAGCAGCTTAGGCCAGATTGTTAACTATGGCTACACCTTC
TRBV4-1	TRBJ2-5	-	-	CASSEGGDQETQYF	TGCGCCAGCTCGGAGGGCGGGGACCAAGAGACCCAGTACTTC
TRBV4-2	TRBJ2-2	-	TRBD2	CASSHTTSPNTGELFF	TGTGCCAGCAGCCATACGACTAGCCCGAACACCGGGGAGCTGTTTTTT
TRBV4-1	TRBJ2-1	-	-	CASSQDRRSQFF	TGCGCCAGCAGCCAAGATCGAAGGAGTCAGTTCTTC
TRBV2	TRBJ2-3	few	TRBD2	CASRGLATTDTQYF	TGTGCCAGCAGAGGACTAGCCACCACAGATACGCAGTATTTT
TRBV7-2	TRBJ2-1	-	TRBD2	CASSPGTSGRSYNEQFF	TGTGCCAGCAGCCCTGGGACTAGCGGGCGCTCCTACAATGAGCAGTTCTTC
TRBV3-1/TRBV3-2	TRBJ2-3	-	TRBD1	CASSQKGQGAGQYF	TGTGCCAGCAGCCAGAAAGGACAGGGAGCGGGGCAGTATTTT
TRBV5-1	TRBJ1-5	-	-	CASSLVGENQPQHF	TGCGCCAGCAGCTTGGTTGGTGAGAATCAGCCCCAGCATTTT
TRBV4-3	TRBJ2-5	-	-	CASSQDLVQETQYF	TGCGCCAGCAGCCAAGATCTCGTCCAAGAGACCCAGTACTTC
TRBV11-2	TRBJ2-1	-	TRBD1	CASSATGGNEQFF	TGTGCCAGCAGCGCGACAGGGGGGAATGAGCAGTTCTTC
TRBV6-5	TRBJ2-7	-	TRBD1	CASSTGQGYLYEQYF	TGTGCCAGCAGTACCGGACAGGGCTACCTCTACGAGCAGTACTTC
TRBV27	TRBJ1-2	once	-	CASSFSRQTYGYTF	TGTGCCAGCAGTTTCTCCCGACAGACATATGGCTACACCTTC
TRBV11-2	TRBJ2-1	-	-	CASSLVPQNEQFF	TGTGCCAGCAGCTTAGTCCCCCAGAATGAGCAGTTCTTC